A single sample gave rise to the 32 T cell receptor beta chains below, sequenced in a study of memory CD4+ T cells and cytomegalovirus serostatus. The sort gate was single viable CD3+CD4+CD8-CD45RO+ cells for memory CD4+ T cells. Libraries were prepared by immunoSEQ multiplex PCR; TCRdb keeps only in-frame clonotypes and omits some of them. Here the sample spans 50,000 or so clones, approximately 80% being singletons. Sequencing was done on a sample of memory CD4+ T cells from blood. These receptors came from an adult in good health and CMV-seronegative.

The rearrangement uses TRBV6-1 and TRBJ1-5; the D gene is possibly TRBD1 (5 bases). The V end was cut by 3 bases, the J end by 2 bases, with 11 bases between. The CDR3 length is 15 residues. Germline V gives CDR1 MNHNS, CDR2 SASEGT. CDR3 sequence reads: CASSEEGLGNQPQHF. CDR3 DNA sequence: TGTGCCAGCAGTGAGGAGGGACTGGGCAATCAGCCCCAGCATTTT.

The genes are TRBV10-1 and TRBJ2-7; D remains ambiguous. V dropped 7 bases and J dropped 3 bases, with 10 bases sitting between them. The germline V gene encodes CDR1 WNHNN and CDR2 SYGVQD (reference sequence). The CDR3 totals 12 residues. The CDR3 DNA follows: TGCGCCAGCACCACCTGCCACTACGAGCAGTACTTC. It encodes CASTTCHYEQYF.

This chain joins TRBV29-1 and TRBJ1-1, with a weak D call TRBD1 (5 bases). V lost 4 bases, J lost 0 bases, and 9 bases lay in between. This CDR3 spans 13 amino acids. The V gene's germline CDR1 is SQVTM and CDR2 ANQGSEA. CDR3 loop: CSVAQGLNTEAFF. Here the CDR3 DNA reads TGCAGCGTTGCCCAGGGATTGAACACTGAAGCTTTCTTT.

CDR3 region: CSVEGSLSSGANVLTF. The CDR3 nucleotides read TGCAGCGTTGAGGGCAGCCTGAGCTCTGGGGCCAACGTCCTGACTTTC. The chain joins TRBV29-1 to TRBJ2-6; D uncertain. The CDR3 length is 16 residues. The germline V and J ends were trimmed by 3 bases and 0 bases, with 12 bases remaining between them. Germline V gene data show CDR1 as SQVTM and CDR2 as ANQGSEA.

V gene TRBV27 combines with J gene TRBJ2-3, with a tentative D call TRBD2 (5 bases). V lost 3 bases, J lost 1 base, and 8 bases lay in between. The CDR3 consists of 14 residues. CDR1 is MNHEY and CDR2 is SMNVEV in the germline V gene (reference sequence). This CDR3 is CASSLGERTDTQYF. The CDR3, as DNA: TGTGCCAGCAGTTTGGGAGAGCGCACAGATACGCAGTATTTT.

This sequence joins TRBV29-1 and TRBJ2-4; 8 bases are a match to TRBD1. The ends lost 6 bases at V and 5 bases at J; junction bases unmatched: 0. CDR1 and CDR2 (germline): SQVTM, ANQGSEA. The CDR3 sequence is 11 residues long. The CDR3 nucleotides read TGCAGCGTGGACAGGGAAAACATTCAGTACTTC. Protein: CSVDRENIQYF.

This clone was observed a single time. This chain connects TRBV28 to TRBJ1-4; D ambiguous. The V end lost 5 bases, the J end lost 0 bases, and 16 bases lay between the germline ends. Looked up from germline, CDR1 is MDHEN and CDR2 is SYDVKM. This CDR3 is built from 17 residues. The CDR3 DNA sequence: TGTGCCAGCAGTCCCCGGCCCGAAGCTTCAACTAATGAAAAACTGTTTTTT. Its protein is CASSPRPEASTNEKLFF.

This clone was seen more than once but under ten times. V gene TRBV19 combines with J gene TRBJ1-6; D unresolved. Germline loops: CDR1 LNHDA, CDR2 SQIVND (reference sequence). The ends were cut back, 4 bases at V and 6 bases at J, with 16 bases in the middle. The CDR3 is made up of 16 amino acids. The CDR3 nucleotides are TGTGCCAGTAGTACCCTCAGGATGACAACTAATTCACCCCTCCACTTT. It specifies CASSTLRMTTNSPLHF.

The chain combines TRBV19 with TRBJ2-3; D unclear. CDR1 and CDR2 from the germline V gene are LNHDA and SQIVND (reference sequence). The CDR3 spans 12 residues. The V gene lost 5 bases and the J gene lost 11 bases, with 14 bases spanning the gap. CDR3 loop: CASSVAASGQYF. Written as DNA, the CDR3 is TGTGCCAGTAGTGTAGCAGCCTCTGGGCAGTATTTT.

V and J are TRBV5-1 and TRBJ2-3; 10 bases fit TRBD2. Germline CDR1 reads SGHRS; CDR2 reads YFSETQ. The J segment lost 2 bases and the V segment lost 0 bases, leaving 6 bases of the junction unmatched. The CDR3 has 17 amino acids. DNA of the CDR3: TGCGCCAGCAGCTTGGGTATAGCGGGGGGCGTCACAGATACGCAGTATTTT. This gives the protein CASSLGIAGGVTDTQYF. Together with reference TRBV5-1 and TRBJ2-3, the CDR3 gives the full variable domain: KAGVTQTPRYLIKTRGQQVTLSCSPISGHRSVSWYQQTPGQGLQFLFEYFSETQRNKGNFPGRFSGRQFSNSRSEMNVSTLELGDSALYLCASSLGIAGGVTDTQYFGPGTRLTVL.

The chain carries TRBV18 and TRBJ1-1; D gene uncertain. The CDR3 contains 14 residues. V was clipped by 5 bases and J by 5 bases, with 15 bases between them. Germline CDR1 is KGHSH and CDR2 is LQKENI. The CDR3 nucleotides are TGTGCCAGCTCAACCGGGCGGGGAGATACTGAAGCTTTCTTT. Translated: CASSTGRGDTEAFF. Full variable domain (remainder filled in from reference TRBV18 and TRBJ1-1): NAGVMQNPRHLVRRRGQEARLRCSPMKGHSHVYWYRQLPEEGLKFMVYLQKENIIDESGMPKERFSAEFPKEGPSILRIQQVVRGDSAAYFCASSTGRGDTEAFFGQGTRLTVV.

Worth noting for this clone: At one end, the junction sequence differs from germline, possibly due to a read error. The chain links TRBV7-7 to TRBJ2-5, with TRBD1 identical over 9 bases. The CDR3 extends over 14 amino acids. Germline V gives CDR1 SSHAT, CDR2 FNYEAQ (reference sequence). For the CDR3, the DNA is TGTGCTAGCAGCGGCGGGACAGGGCAAGAGACCCAGTACTTC. Protein sequence: CASSGGTGQETQYF.

This chain uses TRBV7-9 with TRBJ2-3, with unresolved D. The germline gives CDR1 SEHNR, CDR2 FQNEAQ (reference sequence). The CDR3 extends over 14 amino acids. Trimming left V 6 bases short and J 1 base short, with 11 bases between. The CDR3 is CASRSGRGTDTQYF. CDR3 sequence (DNA): TGTGCCAGCAGATCCGGTCGGGGCACAGATACGCAGTATTTT.

This chain connects TRBV6-6 to TRBJ1-2, with D hard to call. The V end was cut by 1 base, the J end by 2 bases, with 11 bases between. The germline V gene has CDR1 MNHNY and CDR2 SVGAGI (reference sequence). The CDR3 totals 15 residues. In DNA, the CDR3 is TGTGCCAGCAGTTACTGGGCGGAGGGAAACTATGGCTACACCTTC. Its protein is CASSYWAEGNYGYTF.

The CDR3: CASSTRGRTEAFF. The CDR3 DNA sequence: TGTGCCAGCAGCACCCGGGGACGCACTGAAGCTTTCTTT. The chain has TRBV19 and TRBJ1-1; tentatively, D is TRBD1 (5 bases). The germline V gene encodes CDR1 LNHDA and CDR2 SQIVND (reference sequence). This CDR3 contains 13 residues. Trimming stripped 9 bases from V and 4 bases from J, with 15 bases between.

For this clone: Other DNA sequences in the sample encode the same CDR3. The rearrangement joins TRBV30 to TRBJ1-1, with 7 positions matching TRBD1. The junction had 2 bases not matched to a gene; V was cut back by 5 bases and J by 2 bases. The length of the CDR3 is 12 residues. Germline V gives CDR1 GTSNPN, CDR2 SVGIG (reference sequence). The chain's CDR3 is CAWGQVNTEAFF. DNA of the CDR3: TGTGCCTGGGGACAGGTAAACACTGAAGCTTTCTTT.

J is TRBJ2-7 and V is TRBV7-2; TRBD1 matches at 8 bases. Germline trimming cut 5 bases from V and 2 bases from J; bases unmatched to any gene: 8. This CDR3 is 15 amino acids long. From germline, CDR1 is SGHTA and CDR2 FQGNSA. CDR3 DNA: TGTGCCAGCAGCACTTCCGGGACAGGTGCCTACGAGCAGTACTTC. Translation: CASSTSGTGAYEQYF.

The CDR3 is CASRSIKGLLNEQFF. The CDR3 nucleotides read TGTGCCAGCAGATCCATTAAGGGACTGCTCAATGAGCAGTTCTTC. The J gene is TRBJ2-1, the V gene TRBV11-2, with D possibly TRBD2 on 6 matching bases. The germline V gene has CDR1 SGHAT and CDR2 FQNNGV. The length of the CDR3 is 15 residues. V was clipped by 6 bases and J by 6 bases, with 18 bases between them. Based on the CDR3 plus reference TRBV11-2 and TRBJ2-1, the full variable domain is EAGVAQSPRYKIIEKRQSVAFWCNPISGHATLYWYQQILGQGPKLLIQFQNNGVVDDSQLPKDRFSAERLKGVDSTLKIQPAKLEDSAVYLCASRSIKGLLNEQFFGPGTRLTVL.

The chain carries TRBV14 and TRBJ1-5; D ambiguous. V lost 0 bases, J lost 6 bases, and 6 bases lay in between. The CDR3 consists of 13 residues. Germline V gene data show CDR1 as SGHDN and CDR2 as FVKESK. The DNA for the CDR3 is TGTGCCAGCAGCCAAGATCTCGGTCAGCCCCAGCATTTT. Residues: CASSQDLGQPQHF.

V is TRBV30 and J is TRBJ1-6; TRBD1 agrees at 7 bases. The V gene's germline CDR1 is GTSNPN and CDR2 SVGIG (reference sequence). The CDR3 consists of 15 residues. J lost 7 bases, V lost 4 bases, and 10 bases had no gene match. CDR3 in amino acids: CAWTTGVVMNSPLHF. The CDR3 DNA reads TGTGCCTGGACCACAGGGGTTGTGATGAATTCACCCCTCCACTTT.

The chain uses TRBV5-1 and TRBJ1-6; D is possibly TRBD1 (6 bases). Germline V lookup: CDR1 SGHRS, CDR2 YFSETQ. V was clipped by 2 bases and J by 4 bases, with 13 bases between them. This CDR3 region has 16 residues. The DNA of the CDR3 is TGCGCCAGCAGCTTAGCAGGACAGTTATATAATTCACCCCTCCACTTT. This encodes CASSLAGQLYNSPLHF.

This chain links TRBV28 with TRBJ1-5; TRBD1 is a possible D gene (6 bases). The germline V gene has CDR1 MDHEN and CDR2 SYDVKM. Trimming pared 7 bases from V and 0 bases from J, leaving 10 bases between. The CDR3 is made up of 14 amino acids. The CDR3 nucleotides are TGTGCCAGCATAGGGGGGGGTAGCAATCAGCCCCAGCATTTT. This encodes CASIGGGSNQPQHF.

The V and J genes are TRBV6-1 and TRBJ2-3; no reliable D call. Germline V gene data show CDR1 as MNHNS and CDR2 as SASEGT. Trimming stripped 7 bases from V and 0 bases from J, with 14 bases between. The CDR3 totals 15 residues. The CDR3 spells CASTHQPTSTDTQYF. The CDR3 DNA follows: TGTGCCAGCACCCATCAACCAACTAGCACAGATACGCAGTATTTT.

The V gene is TRBV19, the J gene TRBJ2-3, with TRBD1 matching 10 bases. The CDR3 contains 16 residues. Germline V gene lookup returns CDR1 LNHDA and CDR2 SQIVND (reference sequence). After removal of 3 bases from V and 2 bases from J, the junction contained 5 bases not matched to a gene. CDR3 DNA: TGTGCCAGTAGTATCCCGGGACAGGGGTTCACAGATACGCAGTATTTT. Its translation is CASSIPGQGFTDTQYF.

This chain joins TRBV28 and TRBJ1-6; D is unclear. The CDR3 is made up of 15 amino acids. Per germline, CDR1 MDHEN and CDR2 SYDVKM. V was cut by 10 bases and J by 10 bases, with 23 bases left in between. This CDR3 is CATAIPGSVQSPLHF. CDR3 in DNA: TGTGCCACCGCCATCCCCGGGTCAGTTCAGTCACCCCTCCACTTT.

This chain's CDR3 is CASSQAGAGGDTQYF. As DNA, the CDR3 is TGTGCCAGCAGCCAAGCCGGAGCCGGGGGGGATACGCAGTATTTT. This chain links TRBV14 with TRBJ2-3; 7 nucleotides match TRBD2. The CDR3 has 15 residues. Trimming removed 1 base from V and 6 bases from J; junction bases left unmatched: 7. The germline CDR1 and CDR2 sequences are SGHDN and FVKESK.

The CDR3 here is CASSLDRTGGNTIYF. The CDR3 DNA reads as TGTGCCAGCAGCTTAGACCGGACAGGGGGAAACACCATATATTTT. The chain links TRBV7-9 to TRBJ1-3; the match to TRBD1 covers 8 bases. This CDR3 has 15 residues. The germline V gene encodes CDR1 SEHNR and CDR2 FQNEAQ (reference sequence). The J segment lost 4 bases and the V segment lost 1 base, leaving 3 bases of the junction unmatched.

The V and J genes are TRBV27 and TRBJ2-1; 9 positions match TRBD1. Germline trimming cut 2 bases from V and 10 bases from J; bases unmatched to any gene: 18. Germline loops: CDR1 MNHEY, CDR2 SMNVEV (reference sequence). CDR3 length equals 18 residues. DNA for the CDR3: TGTGCCAGCAGTTTAAGGATGGGGACAGGGACCCGCGTCAGGGAGCAGTTCTTC. It encodes CASSLRMGTGTRVREQFF.

V and J are TRBV6-1 and TRBJ2-3; TRBD2 matches at 7 bases. The germline V gene encodes CDR1 MNHNS and CDR2 SASEGT. V lost 1 base to trimming and J lost 2 bases; unmatched junction nucleotides: 3. The CDR3 has 15 amino acids. CDR3 coding DNA: TGTGCCAGCAGTGAAGGAGCGGGGTTCACAGATACGCAGTATTTT. Encoded protein: CASSEGAGFTDTQYF.

CDR3 in amino acids: CATDRRMNTEAFF. Written as DNA, the CDR3 is TGTGCCACAGACAGGAGAATGAACACTGAAGCTTTCTTT. This chain links TRBV19 with TRBJ1-1, with D possibly matching TRBD1 (6 bases). This CDR3 spans 13 amino acids. CDR1 is LNHDA, CDR2 SQIVND, per germline (reference sequence). The ends were cut back, 10 bases at V and 0 bases at J, with 12 bases in the middle.

This sequence joins TRBV5-6 and TRBJ1-6; D remains ambiguous. The CDR3 spans 17 residues. The germline V gene has CDR1 SGHDT and CDR2 YYEEEE. Trimming stripped 0 bases from V and 4 bases from J, with 14 bases between. CDR3 sequence: CASSLGGPVNYNSPLHF. As DNA, the CDR3 is TGTGCCAGCAGCTTGGGCGGACCAGTTAATTATAATTCACCCCTCCACTTT.

This CDR3 is CASSPGQASDGYTF. Here the CDR3 DNA reads TGTGCCAGCAGCCCGGGACAGGCGTCCGATGGCTACACCTTC. The chain has TRBV7-2 and TRBJ1-2; TRBD1 matches 8 bases. Germline CDR1 SGHTA, CDR2 FQGNSA. The V segment lost 5 bases and the J segment 6 bases; nucleotides outside the gene matches: 8. CDR3 length equals 14 residues.